The clone carrying this T cell receptor (beta chain) was counted once. Its antigen is unknown. Some clones are missing from TCRdb's copy, which holds only in-frame ones; the method was immunoSEQ multiplex PCR. The repertoire includes over 100,000 clones, over 90% of them detected once, and about 5% sits in the top ten. The data belong to a study of T cell responses to AZD1222 COVID-19 vaccine. Study results and limitations: At baseline, just five or six AZD1222 recipients tested seropositive. Clonal diversity was possibly underestimated; the donors were predominantly white British and more often female. Vaccine-associated CD4 TCRs spanned spike, dominant at 160-218 and 743-854. Close to half of spike-specific TCRs reportedly recognize unmutated variant regions.

The ends were cut back, 0 bases at V and 7 bases at J, with 12 bases in the middle. From germline, CDR1 is MGHRA and CDR2 YSYEKL. The CDR3 is 14 residues long. The chain carries TRBV4-1 and TRBJ1-2, with D unclear. The clonotype comes from an adult in good health. The sample here was peripheral blood, taken on day 0 of AZD1222 vaccination. The CDR3 nucleotides are TGCGCCAGCAGCCAAGAAATCCCTATACTTGGCTACACCTTC. Its protein product is CASSQEIPILGYTF.